Listed here is a single TCR beta chain. The V gene end was trimmed by 4 bases and the J gene end by 2 bases; junction bases not matched to a gene: 18. The CDR3 is 19 residues long. The germline V gene has CDR1 SGHRS and CDR2 YFSETQ. The data were taken from a study of cytomegalovirus exposure and HLA in healthy donors. In the PCR, 60 Vbeta and 13 Jbeta primers were used. Some clones are missing from TCRdb's copy, which holds only in-frame ones; the method was immunoSEQ multiplex PCR. Of 150,000 to 200,000 clones listed, 60% to 80% were seen once; the top ten hold over 2.5%. The sequencing input was PBMCs. The V call is TRBV5-1, the J call TRBJ2-5; 9 bases fit TRBD2. The clonotype comes from a female donor in good health and CMV-seronegative. DNA for the CDR3: TGCGCCAGCAGCCCGAGCCCACCCCGGACTAGCGAGAGACAAGAGACCCAGTACTTC. Translation gives CASSPSPPRTSERQETQYF. Based on the CDR3 plus reference TRBV5-1 and TRBJ2-5, the full variable domain is KAGVTQTPRYLIKTRGQQVTLSCSPISGHRSVSWYQQTPGQGLQFLFEYFSETQRNKGNFPGRFSGRQFSNSRSEMNVSTLELGDSALYLCASSPSPPRTSERQETQYFGPGTRLLVL.